Shown below are 24 T cell receptor beta chains from a single sample sequenced in a study of shared clonotypes between healthy human individuals. TCRdb keeps only in-frame clones here, not all; method: immunoSEQ multiplex PCR. The sample records 700,000 or so clones, about two thirds being singletons. The sequenced sample was memory CD4+ T cells sorted from blood. Specified subset: CD45RA-negative fraction. The source is a woman in her 30s in good health.

This clone turned up a few times. This chain connects TRBV28 to TRBJ2-3; 10 nucleotides line up with TRBD1. Germline-derived CDR1 and CDR2 are MDHEN and SYDVKM. V lost 1 base and J lost 4; bases outside the gene matches: 5. The CDR3 consists of 16 residues. CDR3 bases: TGTGCCAGCAGTTTATCGGGACAGGGGTTGCCAGATACGCAGTATTTT. Translating it yields CASSLSGQGLPDTQYF.

The CDR3 DNA reads TGTGCCAGCAGCTTGCGGCATTCAGGCAATCAGCCCCAGCATTTT. It specifies CASSLRHSGNQPQHF. The gene calls are TRBV5-8 and TRBJ1-5; D unclear. Germline V CDR1 and CDR2: SGHTS, YDEGEE. Deletions cut 1 base from V and 2 bases from J, with 10 bases between. This CDR3 is 15 amino acids long.

This clone has ten or more counts. The rearrangement uses TRBV6-5 and TRBJ2-2, with 9 bases identical to TRBD1. The CDR3 sequence is 13 residues long. Germline values: CDR1 MNHEY, CDR2 SVGAGI. V lost 9 bases to trimming and J lost 2 bases; unmatched junction nucleotides: 1. The CDR3 nucleotides are TGTGCCAGTACAGGGGGCAACACCGGGGAGCTGTTTTTT. Its protein product is CASTGGNTGELFF.

This clone showed up many times. The V and J genes are TRBV2 and TRBJ2-2; D remains unclear. V was clipped by 10 bases and J by 4 bases, with 13 bases between them. Germline assignment: CDR1 SNHLY and CDR2 FYNNEI. The CDR3 is 13 residues long. The CDR3 nucleotides read TGTGCCAAAAGGACCGCGCGCACCGGGGAGCTGTTTTTT. It specifies CAKRTARTGELFF.

This chain connects TRBV6-4 to TRBJ1-1, with a tentative D call TRBD1 (5 bases). This CDR3 spans 13 amino acids. The V gene's germline CDR1 is MRHNA and CDR2 SNTAGT. V lost 4 bases to trimming and J lost 2 bases, with 8 bases between them. The DNA for the CDR3 is TGTGCCAGCAGTGTGGGACCTAACACTGAAGCTTTCTTT. It encodes CASSVGPNTEAFF.

This clone was counted a few times. The rearrangement joins TRBV10-3 to TRBJ1-1, with D perhaps TRBD1 (5 bases). Trimming took off 10 bases at V and 3 bases at J, with 15 bases between the two ends. The CDR3 has 13 residues. The germline CDR1 and CDR2 sequences are ENHRY and SYGVKD. The chain's CDR3 is CATSGNGDTEAFF. CDR3 sequence (DNA): TGTGCCACCTCAGGGAACGGGGACACTGAAGCTTTCTTT.

This clone was seen only once. J is TRBJ1-4 and V is TRBV7-6, with 7 positions matching TRBD1. The germline V gene has CDR1 SGHVS and CDR2 FNYEAQ. With 5 bases clipped from V and 12 bases from J, the junction kept 12 bases outside the gene matches. The CDR3 is 14 residues long. CDR3 amino acids: CASSVTGITSELFF. The DNA for the CDR3 is TGTGCCAGCAGCGTGACAGGGATTACGTCGGAACTGTTTTTT.

This clone was detected only a few times. The gene calls are TRBV28 and TRBJ1-2; D remains ambiguous. V shed 4 bases and J shed 10 bases, with 7 bases lying between them. The CDR3 spans 10 residues. Germline CDR1 and CDR2: MDHEN and SYDVKM. CDR3 sequence (DNA): TGTGCCAGCAGTTCTCAGGTCTACACCTTC. It codes for CASSSQVYTF.

This chain links TRBV6-4 with TRBJ2-1, with a weak D call TRBD2 (6 bases). The V end was cut by 0 bases, the J end by 3 bases, with 12 bases between. This CDR3 has 16 amino acids. Germline lookup yields CDR1 MRHNA and CDR2 SNTAGT. CDR3 loop: CASSDSGGTNYNEQFF. The CDR3 DNA is TGTGCCAGCAGTGACTCAGGAGGGACCAACTACAATGAGCAGTTCTTC.

Comments on this clone: This specimen includes other DNA sequences encoding the same CDR3. Here the CDR3 reads CASSSQRDSYEQYF. CDR3 sequence (DNA): TGTGCCAGCAGCTCACAACGGGACTCCTACGAGCAGTACTTC. This chain links TRBV7-2 with TRBJ2-7; maybe TRBD2 (5 bases). The length of the CDR3 is 14 residues. From germline, CDR1 is SGHTA and CDR2 FQGNSA. The V gene lost 4 bases and the J gene lost 0 bases, with 10 bases spanning the gap.

The rearrangement links TRBV28 to TRBJ2-7; 13 bases agree with TRBD2. J was trimmed by 6 bases and V by 7 bases; bases with no gene match: 9. The germline V gene encodes CDR1 MDHEN and CDR2 SYDVKM. This CDR3 region has 15 residues. The CDR3 DNA reads TGTGCCAGCACCCCCCTACTAGCGGGAGGGGTCGAGCAGTACTTC. Protein sequence: CASTPLLAGGVEQYF.

The rearrangement joins TRBV9 to TRBJ2-1; TRBD2 matches at 11 bases. The CDR3 runs 19 residues. With V trimmed by 0 bases and J by 6 bases, 14 bases remained unmatched. Germline lookup yields CDR1 SGDLS and CDR2 YYNGEE. CDR3 sequence reads: CASSVATGGSGRAGNEQFF. The CDR3, as DNA: TGTGCCAGCAGCGTAGCTACAGGGGGTAGCGGGAGGGCCGGCAATGAGCAGTTCTTC.

V is TRBV5-1 and J is TRBJ1-4; perhaps TRBD1 as D (5 bases). The CDR3 sequence is 16 residues long. V lost 4 bases to trimming and J lost 5 bases, with 18 bases between them. CDR1 and CDR2 from the germline V gene are SGHRS and YFSETQ. The CDR3 bases are TGCGCCAGCAGCCGCCTTGGGGGGGTCGTGAATGAAAAACTGTTTTTT. Translating gives CASSRLGGVVNEKLFF.

This chain connects TRBV5-1 to TRBJ2-5; 14 bases fit TRBD2. CDR1 SGHRS and CDR2 YFSETQ come from the germline V gene. V dropped 4 bases and J dropped 5; count of bases not matched to a gene: 7. This CDR3 is 16 amino acids long. CDR3 loop: CASSIAGTSGSETQYF. The DNA for the CDR3 is TGCGCCAGCAGCATCGCCGGGACTAGCGGGAGTGAGACCCAGTACTTC.

The sample holds one count of this clone. The rearrangement joins TRBV25-1 to TRBJ1-4; TRBD1 agrees at 7 bases. CDR1 is MGHDK and CDR2 is SYGVNS in the germline V gene. With 6 bases clipped from V and 7 bases from J, the junction kept 8 bases outside the gene matches. The CDR3 loop spans 14 amino acids. The CDR3 DNA is TGTGCCAGCAGCCACCGACAGGGAGGTGAAAAACTGTTTTTT. It encodes CASSHRQGGEKLFF.

This chain connects TRBV5-4 to TRBJ2-1; D may be TRBD1 (5 bases). Trimming removed 4 bases at V and 8 bases at J, with 13 bases between. Germline lookup yields CDR1 SGHNT and CDR2 YYREEE (reference sequence). This CDR3 is 13 amino acids long. In nucleotides, the CDR3 is TGTGCCAGCAGCCACCCAGGGCTGGATGAGCAGTTCTTC. Encoded protein: CASSHPGLDEQFF.

The chain carries TRBV5-1 and TRBJ2-3, with 7 nucleotides matching TRBD2. Germline assignment: CDR1 SGHRS and CDR2 YFSETQ. V shed 4 bases and J 1 base; nucleotides not matched to a gene: 3. The CDR3 length is 14 residues. The CDR3 here is CASSGGDGTDTQYF. The CDR3 DNA reads as TGCGCCAGCAGCGGGGGGGATGGCACAGATACGCAGTATTTT.

This clone has just one count. The chain couples TRBV6-6 to TRBJ2-1, with D uncertain. Looked up from germline, CDR1 is MNHNY and CDR2 is SVGAGI (reference sequence). V was cut by 7 bases and J by 0 bases, with 10 bases left in between. CDR3 length equals 14 residues. The chain's CDR3 is CASNALSSYNEQFF. The CDR3 region has the DNA TGTGCCAGCAACGCACTAAGCTCCTACAATGAGCAGTTCTTC.

The chain carries TRBV29-1 and TRBJ2-1, with a tentative D call TRBD1 (7 bases). Germline CDR1 SQVTM, CDR2 ANQGSEA. The CDR3 is 15 residues long. The V end was cut by 5 bases, the J end by 6 bases, with 20 bases between. The CDR3, as DNA: TGCAGCGTTCTCACCGGGACAGACGGGAGCAATGAGCAGTTCTTC. This encodes CSVLTGTDGSNEQFF.

This clone has only a few counts. J is TRBJ2-1 and V is TRBV28; TRBD2 aligns across 8 bases. The CDR3 extends over 15 amino acids. From germline, CDR1 is MDHEN and CDR2 SYDVKM. J lost 7 bases, V lost 7 bases, and 12 bases had no gene match. CDR3 protein: CASTPGLGLRNEQFF. In DNA, the CDR3 is TGTGCCAGCACACCGGGACTAGGGTTAAGGAATGAGCAGTTCTTC.

The rearrangement links TRBV2 to TRBJ1-2; 7 bases agree with TRBD1. Unmatched junction bases numbered 10, after V lost 4 bases and J lost 8 bases. Germline V gene data show CDR1 as SNHLY and CDR2 as FYNNEI. The CDR3 consists of 14 residues. The CDR3: CASSGQQGTSGYTF. The CDR3 coding sequence is TGTGCCAGCAGTGGACAACAGGGGACGTCGGGCTACACCTTC.

The rearrangement uses TRBV6-6 and TRBJ2-6; no reliable D call. The CDR3 is made up of 15 amino acids. The germline V gene encodes CDR1 MNHNY and CDR2 SVGAGI (reference sequence). Between the trimmed V and J ends, which lost 9 bases and 0 bases, there was a span of 12 bases. CDR3 loop: CASSPIRSGANVLTF. The CDR3 nucleotides read TGTGCCAGTAGTCCCATTCGCTCTGGGGCCAACGTCCTGACTTTC.

This sequence joins TRBV2 and TRBJ2-5; the D gene is possibly TRBD2 (5 bases). Per germline, CDR1 SNHLY and CDR2 FYNNEI. Trimming cost V 2 bases and J 9 bases, with 19 bases left between them. The CDR3 length is 15 residues. This CDR3 is CASSEMVRGLNAQYF. The CDR3 DNA reads as TGTGCCAGCAGTGAAATGGTTCGCGGGTTGAATGCCCAGTACTTC.

J is TRBJ1-2 and V is TRBV11-2; D not certain. The V gene lost 5 bases and the J gene lost 8 bases, with 12 bases spanning the gap. From germline, CDR1 is SGHAT and CDR2 FQNNGV. The CDR3 is 12 residues long. In DNA, the CDR3 is TGTGCCAGCAGCCCCGACCTATTGGGCTACACCTTC. Its protein is CASSPDLLGYTF.